Presented here are 21 T cell receptor beta chains from one specimen sequenced in a study of shared clonotypes between healthy human individuals. The data were produced by immunoSEQ multiplex PCR, yet TCRdb's version contains in-frame clones alone and is incomplete. The repertoire has hundreds of thousands of clones, around 92% of them found once; the top ten carry 24%. Terminally differentiated effector memory CD45RA+ cells were excluded from the naive CD8 cells, which were CD45RO-negative and positively selected for CCR7. Sequencing was carried out using naive CD8+ T cells sorted from blood. The receptor source for this set is a man aged 25 to 40 in good health.

This chain uses TRBV28 with TRBJ2-7; 7 bases agree with TRBD2. J lost 1 base, V lost 3 bases, and 3 bases had no gene match. Germline V gene lookup returns CDR1 MDHEN and CDR2 SYDVKM. The CDR3 contains 14 residues. In nucleotides, the CDR3 is TGTGCCAGCAGTTTTTGGCGGGAGTCCTACGAGCAGTACTTC. Translation: CASSFWRESYEQYF.

The chain is built from TRBV30 and TRBJ2-7; perhaps TRBD1 as D (6 bases). The CDR3 is 13 residues long. CDR1 is GTSNPN and CDR2 is SVGIG in the germline V gene (reference sequence). The V end was cut by 2 bases, the J end by 3 bases, with 11 bases between. CDR3 amino acids: CAWSYEGGYEQYF. CDR3 DNA sequence: TGTGCCTGGAGTTACGAAGGGGGCTACGAGCAGTACTTC.

The genes are TRBV28 and TRBJ1-5; D not resolved. The CDR3 runs to 15 residues. In germline, CDR1 is MDHEN, CDR2 SYDVKM. With 7 bases removed from V and 2 bases from J, the gap between germline ends came to 15 bases. The CDR3 nucleotides read TGTGCCAGCACAGGAGGGCGAAATGGCAATCAGCCCCAGCATTTT. Its protein is CASTGGRNGNQPQHF.

This chain connects TRBV11-2 to TRBJ2-1; the D gene could be TRBD1 or TRBD2 (5 bases each). Trimming removed 1 base at V and 5 bases at J, with 6 bases between. This CDR3 is 13 amino acids long. Germline values: CDR1 SGHAT, CDR2 FQNNGV. CDR3 sequence (DNA): TGTGCCAGCAGCTTAGCGGGGCACAATGAGCAGTTCTTC. This translates into CASSLAGHNEQFF.

V usage is TRBV5-6 and J usage is TRBJ2-1, with TRBD2 matching 9 bases. CDR1 is SGHDT and CDR2 is YYEEEE in the germline V gene. The CDR3 loop spans 19 amino acids. The V and J ends lost 5 bases and 0 bases, in that order; junction bases with no gene match: 15. CDR3 residues: CASSYRRGLAGFSYNEQFF. The CDR3 DNA reads as TGTGCCAGCAGTTACCGGCGGGGACTAGCAGGTTTCTCCTACAATGAGCAGTTCTTC. Using reference TRBV5-6 and TRBJ2-1 for the parts outside the CDR3, the full variable domain is DAGVTQSPTHLIKTRGQQVTLRCSPKSGHDTVSWYQQALGQGPQFIFQYYEEEERQRGNFPDRFSGHQFPNYSSELNVNALLLGDSALYLCASSYRRGLAGFSYNEQFFGPGTRLTVL.

This clone has only one observation. This chain uses TRBV30 with TRBJ1-4; weak D call: TRBD1 (5 bases). The germline V gene has CDR1 GTSNPN and CDR2 SVGIG (reference sequence). The CDR3 sequence is 13 residues long. Trimming removed 1 base at V and 13 bases at J, with 16 bases between. CDR3 nucleotide sequence: TGTGCCTGGAGTGATGAGCGGCGGACACGACTGTTTTTT. As protein: CAWSDERRTRLFF.

The chain uses TRBV29-1 and TRBJ2-1; D uncertain. The V end lost 3 bases, the J end lost 0 bases, and 6 bases lay between the germline ends. This CDR3 is built from 13 residues. In germline, CDR1 is SQVTM, CDR2 ANQGSEA. The CDR3 here is CSVDVPSYNEQFF. In DNA form, the CDR3 reads TGCAGCGTTGACGTCCCCTCCTACAATGAGCAGTTCTTC.

The CDR3 nucleotides read TGTGCCAGCAGCCCAAGTTGGACAGGGGGGACGTACGAGCAGTACTTC. This gives the protein CASSPSWTGGTYEQYF. The J gene is TRBJ2-7, the V gene TRBV13, with TRBD1 identical over 10 bases. This CDR3 comprises 16 residues. Germline lookup yields CDR1 PRHDT and CDR2 FYEKMQ (reference sequence). Trimming removed 5 bases from V and 4 bases from J; junction bases left unmatched: 11.

The chain employs TRBV27 and TRBJ2-3; D gene uncertain. V lost 5 bases and J lost 3, with 12 bases in between. CDR3 length: 14 residues. Germline V gene data show CDR1 as MNHEY and CDR2 as SMNVEV (reference sequence). The CDR3 protein is CASSPAPWTDTQYF. CDR3 bases: TGTGCCAGCAGTCCGGCCCCGTGGACAGATACGCAGTATTTT.

The chain uses TRBV7-8 and TRBJ2-7; D is perhaps TRBD1 (5 bases). This CDR3 comprises 18 residues. Germline V gene sequence: CDR1 SGHVS, CDR2 FQNEAQ. The V end lost 2 bases, the J end lost 2 bases, and 22 bases lay between the germline ends. CDR3 nucleotide sequence: TGTGCCAGCAGCTTATGGGGAAGGGGTGCGGACCTCGCCTACGAGCAGTACTTC. This sequence encodes CASSLWGRGADLAYEQYF. Using reference TRBV7-8 and TRBJ2-7 for the parts outside the CDR3, the full variable domain is GAGVSQSPRYKVAKRGQDVALRCDPISGHVSLFWYQQALGQGPEFLTYFQNEAQLDKSGLPSDRFFAERPEGSVSTLKIQRTQQEDSAVYLCASSLWGRGADLAYEQYFGPGTRLTVT.

The chain couples TRBV13 to TRBJ1-2; possible D gene TRBD1, 5 bases. This CDR3 spans 14 amino acids. V was shortened by 1 base and J by 4 bases, with 10 bases between the two germline ends. Germline lookup yields CDR1 PRHDT and CDR2 FYEKMQ (reference sequence). Written as DNA, the CDR3 is TGTGCCAGCAGCTTAGCCGGGGGAGTCTATGGCTACACCTTC. The encoded protein is CASSLAGGVYGYTF.

The chain joins TRBV27 to TRBJ2-3; 7 bases match TRBD1. This CDR3 spans 14 amino acids. Germline trimming cut 5 bases from V and 4 bases from J; bases unmatched to any gene: 6. Germline CDR1 reads MNHEY; CDR2 reads SMNVEV (reference sequence). CDR3 amino acids: CASSVYRGADTQYF. DNA of the CDR3: TGTGCCAGCAGTGTGTACAGGGGCGCAGATACGCAGTATTTT.

A note on this clone: At the DNA level, this CDR3 is encoded by other sequences in the same sample as well. V and J are TRBV27 and TRBJ2-7; no reliable D call. Trimming removed 2 bases at V and 4 bases at J, with 9 bases between. The CDR3 sequence is 13 residues long. In germline, CDR1 is MNHEY, CDR2 SMNVEV (reference sequence). The CDR3 nucleotides are TGTGCCAGCAGTTTAGGCCCCTTTTACGAGCAGTACTTC. Its protein product is CASSLGPFYEQYF.

DNA of the CDR3: TGCGCCAGCAGCCACTCCGGGCTCTACGAGCAGTACTTC. Residues: CASSHSGLYEQYF. V usage is TRBV4-3 and J usage is TRBJ2-7, with D unclear. Germline V gene lookup returns CDR1 LGHNA and CDR2 YSLEER. This CDR3 is 13 amino acids long. V lost 3 bases and J 3 bases, leaving 9 bases between the germline ends.

The rearrangement joins TRBV19 to TRBJ2-7; D remains ambiguous. This CDR3 is built from 14 residues. Germline lookup yields CDR1 LNHDA and CDR2 SQIVND (reference sequence). Between the trimmed V and J ends, which lost 2 bases and 1 base, there was a span of 9 bases. The CDR3 bases are TGTGCCAGTAGTATAAGGGCGCAATCCTACGAGCAGTACTTC. Protein sequence: CASSIRAQSYEQYF.

V usage is TRBV5-1 and J usage is TRBJ2-7; 7 bases agree with TRBD1. The CDR3 covers 15 residues. The germline V gene has CDR1 SGHRS and CDR2 YFSETQ. Unmatched junction bases numbered 9, after V lost 4 bases and J lost 2 bases. CDR3 DNA sequence: TGCGCCAGCAGCCCACCGGACAGGCCCACCTACGAGCAGTACTTC. Encoded protein: CASSPPDRPTYEQYF.

The rearrangement joins TRBV28 to TRBJ2-1; 9 bases match TRBD1. The V segment lost 7 bases and the J segment 3 bases; nucleotides outside the gene matches: 7. CDR1 is MDHEN, CDR2 SYDVKM, per germline. The CDR3 loop spans 15 amino acids. Here the CDR3 DNA reads TGTGCCAGCAAAGTAAGGGACAGGGTCTACAATGAGCAGTTCTTC. Residues: CASKVRDRVYNEQFF.

Points on this clone: Other DNA sequences in the sample encode the same CDR3. The chain links TRBV18 to TRBJ2-7, with D perhaps matching TRBD2 (5 bases). V dropped 2 bases and J dropped 7 bases, with 6 bases sitting between them. CDR1 is KGHSH and CDR2 is LQKENI in the germline V gene. This CDR3 has 11 amino acids. CDR3 residues: CASSPGGEQYF. CDR3 nucleotides: TGTGCCAGCTCACCAGGCGGGGAGCAGTACTTC.

This clone was seen just once. The chain employs TRBV14 and TRBJ2-7; D remains unclear. Per germline, CDR1 SGHDN and CDR2 FVKESK. The CDR3 is made up of 14 amino acids. V was trimmed by 1 base and J by 4 bases, leaving 11 bases between them. This chain's CDR3 is CASSQVVGPYEQYF. The DNA of the CDR3 is TGTGCCAGCAGCCAAGTCGTCGGACCGTACGAGCAGTACTTC.

This clone was detected only once. This rearrangement joins TRBV4-3 to TRBJ2-1; maybe TRBD2 (6 bases). Trimming cost V 2 bases and J 4 bases, with 12 bases left between them. This CDR3 is built from 15 residues. CDR1 and CDR2 (germline): LGHNA, YSLEER. The CDR3: CASSQIRGDYNEQFF. The CDR3 nucleotides are TGCGCCAGCAGCCAAATTCGCGGGGATTACAATGAGCAGTTCTTC.

This clone was counted once. The CDR3 sequence is CASSLVGGEDTGELFF. The CDR3 DNA sequence: TGTGCCAGCAGCTTAGTTGGCGGGGAAGACACCGGGGAGCTGTTTTTT. This sequence joins TRBV7-2 and TRBJ2-2; a weak D match, TRBD2 (6 bases). V gave up 1 base and J gave up 3 bases, with 12 bases separating them. Looked up from germline, CDR1 is SGHTA and CDR2 is FQGNSA. The CDR3 runs 16 residues.